This T cell receptor beta chain originates from a study of T cell responses to AZD1222 COVID-19 vaccine. TCRdb keeps only in-frame clones here, not all; method: immunoSEQ multiplex PCR. The sample lists about 150,000 clones, over 75% seen once, with approximately 8% in the top ten. The CDR3 totals 15 residues. Germline V gives CDR1 MNHNS, CDR2 SASEGT. With 2 bases removed from V and 3 bases from J, the gap between germline ends came to 10 bases. This clone was observed a few times. Antigen: not known. Regarding the study as a whole: There were mostly white British donors and more females than males, and clonal diversity was possibly underestimated. A reported finding is that nearly half of spike-specific TCRs target unmutated variant regions. Researchers report vaccine-associated CD4 TCRs spanning spike, with dominance at 160-218 and 743-854.

Sequencing used peripheral blood, obtained 28 days after the second dose of the MenACWY control vaccine. The receptor's source is an adult who received the MenACWY meningococcal vaccine as a control. The chain joins TRBV6-1 to TRBJ1-4, with D perhaps TRBD1 (5 bases). The CDR3 region has the DNA TGTGCCAGCAGTGAACTAGGGGCCGCTAATGAAAAACTGTTTTTT. Translating gives CASSELGAANEKLFF.